What follows are 28 T cell receptor beta chains derived from one specimen sequenced in a study of cytomegalovirus exposure and HLA in healthy donors. Using immunoSEQ multiplex PCR, the repertoire was profiled, and TCRdb retains in-frame clones only, with some absent. The table records about 140,000 clones, roughly nine tenths of them present only once. The sample consisted of PBMCs. Receptors were obtained from a man aged 18 to 35 in good health and CMV-seronegative.

This clone was seen a single time. V gene TRBV25-1 combines with J gene TRBJ1-1; 7 bases agree with TRBD1. Germline CDR1 MGHDK, CDR2 SYGVNS. The V segment lost 7 bases and the J segment 3 bases; nucleotides outside the gene matches: 2. The CDR3 covers 12 residues. CDR3 region: CASMQGDTEAFF. The CDR3 DNA reads as TGTGCCAGCATGCAGGGGGACACTGAAGCTTTCTTT.

The rearrangement joins TRBV18 to TRBJ2-7; D might be TRBD1 (6 bases). The CDR3 covers 12 residues. Trimming removed 4 bases at V and 2 bases at J, with 6 bases between. CDR1 KGHSH and CDR2 LQKENI come from the germline V gene. CDR3 in DNA: TGTGCCAGCTCACAGGGGGCCTACGAGCAGTACTTC. It is translated as CASSQGAYEQYF.

The V call is TRBV18, the J call TRBJ2-5; 9 nucleotides line up with TRBD1. The CDR3 contains 15 residues. The ends lost 2 bases at V and 7 bases at J; junction bases unmatched: 8. Germline V gene lookup returns CDR1 KGHSH and CDR2 LQKENI. CDR3 bases: TGTGCCAGCTCACCAACAGGGGGCAGCAAGTCGACCCAGTACTTC. Its translation is CASSPTGGSKSTQYF.

This clone has more than one count but fewer than ten. The J gene is TRBJ1-1, the V gene TRBV6-5, with 10 bases lining up with TRBD1. Per the germline V gene, CDR1 is MNHEY and CDR2 is SVGAGI. V lost 4 bases and J lost 6; bases outside the gene matches: 11. This CDR3 comprises 16 residues. The CDR3 sequence is CASSFLRTGGRPEAFF. CDR3 sequence (DNA): TGTGCCAGCAGTTTTCTCCGGACAGGGGGAAGACCTGAAGCTTTCTTT.

The rearrangement joins TRBV10-3 to TRBJ2-1; 7 nucleotides align to TRBD2. Germline V gene sequence: CDR1 ENHRY, CDR2 SYGVKD. After removal of 3 bases from V and 8 bases from J, the junction contained 7 bases not matched to a gene. This CDR3 has 14 amino acids. The CDR3 DNA sequence: TGTGCCATCAGTGATGGTTCAGGGAGGGATGAGCAGTTCTTC. Translating gives CAISDGSGRDEQFF.

This chain joins TRBV7-2 and TRBJ2-7; TRBD2 is a possible D gene (6 bases). This CDR3 is built from 15 residues. Between the trimmed V and J ends, which lost 1 base and 4 bases, there was a span of 14 bases. Germline lookup yields CDR1 SGHTA and CDR2 FQGNSA. The CDR3 DNA is TGTGCCAGCAGCTTAGTATTCGGGAGTAGTTACGAGCAGTACTTC. Amino acids: CASSLVFGSSYEQYF.

The chain uses TRBV7-9 and TRBJ2-7, with D perhaps TRBD1 (6 bases). The CDR3 is 15 amino acids. From germline, CDR1 is SEHNR and CDR2 FQNEAQ (reference sequence). Trimming took off 5 bases at V and 4 bases at J, with 18 bases between the two ends. The CDR3 region has the DNA TGTGCCAGCAGCCCTCAGGGGCATTCTATATACGAGCAGTACTTC. Its translation: CASSPQGHSIYEQYF.

The V and J genes are TRBV4-3 and TRBJ2-7, with D hard to call. Germline-derived CDR1 and CDR2 are LGHNA and YSLEER. Deletions cut 0 bases from V and 7 bases from J, with 19 bases between. This CDR3 comprises 16 residues. The CDR3 bases are TGCGCCAGCAGCCAAGACTTGGTTGCGGCCTCCGGGGAGCAGTACTTC. Amino acid sequence: CASSQDLVAASGEQYF.

The chain couples TRBV14 to TRBJ2-1, with 10 bases fitting TRBD2. The length of the CDR3 is 17 residues. V lost 4 bases and J lost 0; bases outside the gene matches: 6. CDR1 is SGHDN and CDR2 is FVKESK in the germline V gene. The CDR3 reads CASSPLAGARSYNEQFF. CDR3 bases: TGTGCCAGCAGCCCCCTAGCGGGAGCCCGCTCCTACAATGAGCAGTTCTTC.

The chain uses TRBV7-8 and TRBJ2-1; 14 nucleotides line up with TRBD2. V dropped 5 bases and J dropped 1; count of bases not matched to a gene: 10. CDR1 SGHVS and CDR2 FQNEAQ come from the germline V gene. CDR3 length: 19 amino acids. CDR3: CASSPRLAGGPISYNEQFF. CDR3 nucleotide sequence: TGTGCCAGCAGCCCACGACTAGCGGGAGGGCCAATATCCTACAATGAGCAGTTCTTC. The full variable domain, completed using reference TRBV7-8 and TRBJ2-1, is GAGVSQSPRYKVAKRGQDVALRCDPISGHVSLFWYQQALGQGPEFLTYFQNEAQLDKSGLPSDRFFAERPEGSVSTLKIQRTQQEDSAVYLCASSPRLAGGPISYNEQFFGPGTRLTVL.

The V call is TRBV27, the J call TRBJ2-5, with 10 bases aligning to TRBD1. V lost 0 bases to trimming and J lost 2 bases; unmatched junction nucleotides: 0. CDR1 and CDR2 from the germline V gene are MNHEY and SMNVEV (reference sequence). The CDR3 consists of 15 residues. The CDR3 is CASSLSGQGQETQYF. In DNA, the CDR3 is TGTGCCAGCAGTTTATCGGGACAGGGGCAAGAGACCCAGTACTTC.

V is TRBV5-5 and J is TRBJ2-7; D is perhaps TRBD1 (6 bases). Germline-derived CDR1 and CDR2 are SGHKS and YYEKEE (reference sequence). With 0 bases removed from V and 4 bases from J, the gap between germline ends came to 11 bases. This CDR3 is built from 14 residues. The CDR3 sequence: CASSLGGGRYEQYF. CDR3 bases: TGTGCCAGCAGCTTGGGAGGGGGAAGATACGAGCAGTACTTC. Using reference TRBV5-5 and TRBJ2-7 for the parts outside the CDR3, the full variable domain is DAGVTQSPTHLIKTRGQQVTLRCSPISGHKSVSWYQQVLGQGPQFIFQYYEKEERGRGNFPDRFSARQFPNYSSELNVNALLLGDSALYLCASSLGGGRYEQYFGPGTRLTVT.

The chain employs TRBV7-9 and TRBJ2-1; a weak D match, TRBD1 (5 bases). Per the germline V gene, CDR1 is SEHNR and CDR2 is FQNEAQ (reference sequence). V was shortened by 9 bases and J by 1 base, with 7 bases between the two germline ends. The CDR3 has 12 residues. The DNA for the CDR3 is TGTGCCAGGACAGATTCCTACAATGAGCAGTTCTTC. It translates to CARTDSYNEQFF.

The V gene is TRBV4-1, the J gene TRBJ1-1; 11 nucleotides line up with TRBD1. The CDR3 has 16 residues. V dropped 1 base and J dropped 3; count of bases not matched to a gene: 4. Germline CDR1 is MGHRA and CDR2 is YSYEKL. CDR3 sequence (DNA): TGCGCCAGCAGCCAAGGGACAGGGGGCGGCGACACTGAAGCTTTCTTT. Protein: CASSQGTGGGDTEAFF.

CDR3 nucleotide sequence: TGCAGCGTAGCGGGGGGTTTGCATGAAAAACTGTTTTTT. Its protein is CSVAGGLHEKLFF. The chain employs TRBV29-1 and TRBJ1-4, with TRBD1 as a possible D gene (5 bases). Germline V gene data show CDR1 as SQVTM and CDR2 as ANQGSEA. This CDR3 region has 13 residues. V gave up 6 bases and J gave up 6 bases, with 14 bases separating them. Filled out from reference TRBV29-1 and TRBJ1-4, the complete variable domain reads SAVISQKPSRDICQRGTSLTIQCQVDSQVTMMFWYRQQPGQSLTLIATANQGSEATYESGFVIDKFPISRPNLTFSTLTVSNMSPEDSSIYLCSVAGGLHEKLFFGSGTQLSVL.

The chain employs TRBV9 and TRBJ2-7; 7 bases agree with TRBD1. The CDR3 covers 15 residues. Trimming removed 0 bases from V and 5 bases from J; junction bases left unmatched: 8. CDR1 SGDLS and CDR2 YYNGEE come from the germline V gene. CDR3 in DNA: TGTGCCAGCAGCGTAGGAGGGGGCAGAACCCACGAGCAGTACTTC. It is translated as CASSVGGGRTHEQYF.

The chain couples TRBV7-2 to TRBJ1-2, with D unresolved. CDR3 length: 13 residues. V dropped 4 bases and J dropped 8 bases, with 14 bases sitting between them. Germline values: CDR1 SGHTA, CDR2 FQGNSA. In DNA form, the CDR3 reads TGTGCCAGCAGCTCTCGCGGGGATGGAGGCTACACCTTC. Protein product: CASSSRGDGGYTF. Together with reference TRBV7-2 and TRBJ1-2, the CDR3 gives the full variable domain: GAGVSQSPSNKVTEKGKDVELRCDPISGHTALYWYRQSLGQGLEFLIYFQGNSAPDKSGLPSDRFSAERTGGSVSTLTIQRTQQEDSAVYLCASSSRGDGGYTFGSGTRLTVV.

This chain joins TRBV30 and TRBJ2-3, with TRBD2 matching over 12 bases. CDR1 and CDR2 (germline): GTSNPN, SVGIG (reference sequence). After removal of 3 bases from V and 4 bases from J, the junction contained 5 bases not matched to a gene. The CDR3 has 15 amino acids. CDR3 loop: CAWSPGLAGADTQYF. The CDR3 region has the DNA TGTGCCTGGAGCCCGGGACTAGCGGGTGCAGATACGCAGTATTTT.

V is TRBV15 and J is TRBJ1-1; TRBD1 matches at 9 bases. V lost 5 bases and J lost 1; bases outside the gene matches: 11. The CDR3 has 17 amino acids. Germline CDR1 reads LNHNV; CDR2 reads YYDKDF (reference sequence). In nucleotides, the CDR3 is TGTGCCACCAGCCGGAGTATGTCGGACAGGGGGAACACTGAAGCTTTCTTT. Translation gives CATSRSMSDRGNTEAFF.

The chain couples TRBV28 to TRBJ2-1; 7 bases map to TRBD1. The V and J ends lost 5 bases and 4 bases, in that order; junction bases with no gene match: 5. Germline V CDR1 and CDR2: MDHEN, SYDVKM. CDR3 length equals 14 residues. The DNA for the CDR3 is TGTGCCAGCAGTCCCCCGGGACAGTACAATGAGCAGTTCTTC. This codes for CASSPPGQYNEQFF.

The chain employs TRBV6-7 and TRBJ1-1; D is undetermined. TRBV6-7 is an open reading frame, and its role is uncertain. Trimming removed 0 bases from V and 0 bases from J, with 20 bases in between. CDR3 size: 19 residues. As DNA, the CDR3 is TGTGCCAGCAGTTACTCAAGGGAGGAGCCCTCTGCCATGAACACTGAAGCTTTCTTT. It codes for CASSYSREEPSAMNTEAFF.

The chain links TRBV27 to TRBJ2-1; D is unresolved. Germline-derived CDR1 and CDR2 are MNHEY and SMNVEV (reference sequence). This CDR3 region has 16 residues. Trimming removed 5 bases at V and 0 bases at J, with 14 bases between. The CDR3 nucleotides are TGTGCCAGCAGTCTCATCGGAGACTCCTCCTACAATGAGCAGTTCTTC. Its protein product is CASSLIGDSSYNEQFF.

The rearrangement links TRBV19 to TRBJ1-2, with TRBD1 matching 7 bases. V shed 9 bases, J shed 3 bases, and the junction held 13 bases outside the gene matches. The V gene's germline CDR1 is LNHDA and CDR2 SQIVND (reference sequence). This CDR3 has 15 residues. DNA for the CDR3: TGTGCCAGAAATCCCACCCACAGGGGCGACTATGGCTACACCTTC. This sequence encodes CARNPTHRGDYGYTF.

The chain has TRBV2 and TRBJ2-7; possibly TRBD1 for D (7 bases). The CDR3 length is 13 residues. The V gene lost 4 bases and the J gene lost 4 bases, with 11 bases spanning the gap. The V gene's germline CDR1 is SNHLY and CDR2 FYNNEI. CDR3 sequence: CASSAQGTYEQYF. The CDR3, as DNA: TGTGCCAGCAGTGCACAGGGGACTTACGAGCAGTACTTC.

The genes are TRBV6-5 and TRBJ2-1; 9 positions match TRBD1. With 4 bases clipped from V and 10 bases from J, the junction kept 11 bases outside the gene matches. The CDR3 is 15 amino acids. The germline V gene encodes CDR1 MNHEY and CDR2 SVGAGI. CDR3 nucleotide sequence: TGTGCCAGCAGTTCTCCGGGACAGGGTTATAACGAGCAGTTCTTC. It is translated as CASSSPGQGYNEQFF.

V and J are TRBV29-1 and TRBJ1-2; no definite D call. Germline CDR1 is SQVTM and CDR2 is ANQGSEA. V lost 0 bases, J lost 8 bases, and 7 bases lay in between. The CDR3 length is 11 residues. The CDR3 loop is CSVEDSRGYTF. DNA of the CDR3: TGCAGCGTTGAAGACAGCAGGGGCTACACCTTC.

The V call is TRBV6-6, the J call TRBJ2-1; D gene ambiguous. The CDR3 runs to 14 residues. V was trimmed by 2 bases and J by 4 bases, leaving 9 bases between them. The germline CDR1 and CDR2 sequences are MNHNY and SVGAGI (reference sequence). The DNA for the CDR3 is TGTGCCAGCAGTTACGGGCCAGGATACAATGAGCAGTTCTTC. Translation gives CASSYGPGYNEQFF.

The chain recombines TRBV5-5 with TRBJ1-1; 11 bases are a match to TRBD1. Germline trimming cut 3 bases from V and 1 base from J; bases unmatched to any gene: 2. The germline V gene encodes CDR1 SGHKS and CDR2 YYEKEE (reference sequence). There are 15 residues in the CDR3. The CDR3 spells CASSWGTGGNTEAFF. In DNA form, the CDR3 reads TGTGCCAGCAGCTGGGGGACAGGGGGGAACACTGAAGCTTTCTTT.